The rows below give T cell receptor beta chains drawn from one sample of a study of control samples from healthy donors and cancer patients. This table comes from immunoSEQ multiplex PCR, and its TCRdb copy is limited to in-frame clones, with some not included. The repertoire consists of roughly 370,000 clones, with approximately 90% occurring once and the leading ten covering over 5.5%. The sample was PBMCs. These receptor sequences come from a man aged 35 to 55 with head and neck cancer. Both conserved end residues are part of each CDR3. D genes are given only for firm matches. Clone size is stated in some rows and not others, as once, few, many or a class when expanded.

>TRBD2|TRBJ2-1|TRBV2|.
CASSERIGTRSMNEQFF
TGTGCCAGCAGTGAACGAATCGGGACTAGAAGTATGAATGAGCAGTTCTTC
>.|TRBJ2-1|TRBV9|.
CASSQGGSSYNEQFF
TGTGCCAGCAGCCAAGGAGGTAGCTCCTACAATGAGCAGTTCTTC
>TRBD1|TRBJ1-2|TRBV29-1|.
CSVEGGQASRDYGYTF
TGCAGCGTTGAAGGTGGACAGGCCTCCCGCGACTATGGCTACACCTTC
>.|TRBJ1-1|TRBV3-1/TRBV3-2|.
CASSQEPANTEAFF
TGTGCCAGCAGCCAAGAGCCAGCGAACACTGAAGCTTTCTTT
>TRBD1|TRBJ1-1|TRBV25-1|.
CASSGTGRDTEAFF
TGTGCCAGCAGTGGGACAGGCAGGGACACTGAAGCTTTCTTT
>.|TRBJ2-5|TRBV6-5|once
CASSYSDPVGETQYF
TGTGCCAGCAGTTACTCAGACCCAGTGGGGGAGACCCAGTACTTC
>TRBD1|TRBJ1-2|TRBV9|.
CASSPGQGLNYGYTF
TGTGCCAGCAGCCCGGGACAGGGTTTAAACTATGGCTACACCTTC
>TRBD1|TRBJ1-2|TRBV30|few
CAWSAPDRGEFGYTF
TGTGCCTGGAGTGCCCCCGACAGGGGGGAGTTTGGCTACACCTTC
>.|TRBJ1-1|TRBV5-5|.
CASSLNRASNTEAFF
TGTGCCAGCAGCCTTAACAGGGCGTCGAACACTGAAGCTTTCTTT
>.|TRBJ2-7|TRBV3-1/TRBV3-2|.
CASSQPQGLAIYEQYF
TGTGCCAGCAGCCAACCTCAGGGGCTAGCGATCTACGAGCAGTACTTC
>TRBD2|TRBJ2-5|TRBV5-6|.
CASSLGTSMETQYF
TGTGCCAGCAGCTTGGGGACTAGTATGGAGACCCAGTACTTC
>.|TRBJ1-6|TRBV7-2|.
CASSPLQQGNSPLHF
TGTGCCAGCAGCCCATTGCAGCAAGGGAATTCACCCCTCCACTTT
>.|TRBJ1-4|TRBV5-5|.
CASSLQSPMSVEKLFF
TGTGCCAGCAGCCTGCAATCCCCCATGTCCGTTGAAAAACTGTTTTTT
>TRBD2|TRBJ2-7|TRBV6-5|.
CASSYSGLAGDYEQYF
TGTGCCAGCAGTTACTCCGGCCTAGCGGGGGACTACGAGCAGTACTTC
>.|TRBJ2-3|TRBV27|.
CASSLQGPLDTQYF
TGTGCCAGCAGTTTGCAGGGCCCCCTAGATACGCAGTATTTT
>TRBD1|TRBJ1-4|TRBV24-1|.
CATSDPGTGVEKLFF
TGTGCCACCAGTGACCCCGGGACAGGGGTTGAAAAACTGTTTTTT
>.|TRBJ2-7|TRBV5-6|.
CASSLWGSQSSYEQYF
TGTGCCAGCAGCTTGTGGGGGTCGCAGAGCTCCTACGAGCAGTACTTC
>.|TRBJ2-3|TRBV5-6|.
CASSLGGAQYF
TGTGCCAGCAGCTTGGGCGGCGCGCAGTATTTT
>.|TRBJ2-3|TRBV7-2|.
CASSLVMSSTDTQYF
TGTGCCAGCAGCTTAGTTATGTCTAGCACAGATACGCAGTATTTT
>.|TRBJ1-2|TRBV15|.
CATSSEPANYGYTF
TGTGCCACCAGCTCTGAACCAGCTAACTATGGCTACACCTTC
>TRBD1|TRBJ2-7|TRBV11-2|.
CASSLDGTVLTYEQYF
TGTGCCAGCAGCTTAGATGGGACAGTCCTAACCTACGAGCAGTACTTC
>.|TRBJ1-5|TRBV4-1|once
CASSQEGFGGANQPQHF
TGCGCCAGCAGCCAAGAAGGGTTTGGGGGGGCCAATCAGCCCCAGCATTTT
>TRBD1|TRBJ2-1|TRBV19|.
CASSAQGDRYNEQFF
TGTGCCAGTAGTGCTCAGGGGGATCGCTACAATGAGCAGTTCTTC
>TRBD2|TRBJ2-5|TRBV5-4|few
CASSQTRGGLGAETQYF
TGTGCCAGCAGCCAAACTCGCGGGGGGCTGGGGGCGGAGACCCAGTACTTC
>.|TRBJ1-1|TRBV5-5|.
CASSVEWEDPNTEAFF
TGTGCCAGCAGCGTTGAGTGGGAGGATCCTAACACTGAAGCTTTCTTT
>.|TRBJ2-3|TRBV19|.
CASSPNRATDTQYF
TGTGCCAGTAGTCCAAACAGGGCGACAGATACGCAGTATTTT